The rows below give T cell receptor beta chains drawn from one sample of a study of T-cell reconstitution after alpha-beta-depleted transplantation in children. TCRdb processed the PCR reads anew with MiXCR; each CDR3 protein has one entry. The sample shows about 610,000 distinct CDR3 sequences, about 10% of them seen only once. Here the sequenced sample was PBMCs from the stem cell graft donor, taken from the stem cell graft. Source of these receptors: a human donor who donated a stem cell graft to a child with acute myeloid leukemia. CDR3s include the opening cysteine and the closing phenylalanine or tryptophan. Each record gives: CDR3 length, V gene, clone size, D gene, J gene, CDR3 protein, CDR3 DNA. D genes are given only for firm matches. The listing skips clone size in some rows; elsewhere it reads once, few, many or a size class.

14	TRBV2	-	TRBD2	TRBJ2-5	CASSQASGSETQYF	TGTGCCAGCAGTCAGGCTAGCGGGAGCGAGACCCAGTACTTC
14	TRBV12-3/TRBV12-4	many	-	TRBJ1-2	CASSLELREGGYTF	TGTGCCAGCAGTTTAGAGTTGAGGGAAGGCGGCTACACCTTC
12	TRBV25-1	-	-	TRBJ1-2	CASSATAGGYTF	TGTGCCAGCAGTGCGACAGCGGGGGGCTACACCTTC
16	TRBV7-3	-	TRBD2	TRBJ2-1	CASSLAATSGGNEQFF	TGTGCCAGCAGCTTAGCCGCGACTAGCGGGGGGAATGAGCAGTTCTTC
12	TRBV20-1	few	-	TRBJ1-1	CSASRDRREAFF	TGCAGTGCTTCCCGGGACCGCCGTGAAGCTTTCTTT
15	TRBV20-1	-	-	TRBJ2-1	CSASGLGTIYNEQFF	TGCAGTGCTAGTGGATTGGGGACCATTTACAATGAGCAGTTCTTC
14	TRBV5-1	many	-	TRBJ1-6	CASTYRSGDSPLHF	TGCGCCAGCACCTACCGTTCTGGGGATTCACCCCTCCACTTT
14	TRBV10-3	many	-	TRBJ2-5	CAISDLEGGETQYF	TGTGCCATCAGTGACCTGGAGGGGGGAGAGACCCAGTACTTC
15	TRBV7-2	many	TRBD2	TRBJ2-1	CASSPVGTTYNEQFF	TGTGCCAGCAGCCCCGTTGGGACTACTTACAATGAGCAGTTCTTC
13	TRBV27	-	-	TRBJ1-3	CASSGPSGNTIYF	TGTGCCAGCAGTGGCCCCTCTGGAAACACCATATATTTT
14	TRBV7-3	many	-	TRBJ2-2	CASSYGLNTGELFF	TGTGCCAGCAGCTACGGACTTAACACCGGGGAGCTGTTTTTT
14	TRBV7-2	few	-	TRBJ1-5	CASSLGGRAQPQHF	TGTGCCAGCAGCTTAGGTGGCCGTGCTCAGCCCCAGCATTTT
15	TRBV7-9	few	-	TRBJ2-3	CASSPSLGGTDTQYF	TGTGCCAGCAGCCCGTCGCTTGGGGGCACAGATACGCAGTATTTT
14	TRBV29-1	few	TRBD2	TRBJ2-7	CSVISASGTYEQYF	TGCAGCGTTATCTCGGCTAGCGGTACCTACGAGCAGTACTTC
14	TRBV4-2	-	-	TRBJ1-2	CASSQVTQDGGYTF	TGTGCCAGCAGCCAAGTCACCCAAGACGGGGGCTACACCTTC
15	TRBV29-1	few	TRBD1	TRBJ2-3	CSVKRTGAFTDTQYF	TGCAGCGTCAAGAGGACAGGAGCTTTCACAGATACGCAGTATTTT
13	TRBV29-1	many	-	TRBJ2-7	CSASDSDTYEQYF	TGCAGCGCCTCGGACAGTGACACCTACGAGCAGTACTTC
17	TRBV4-2	-	-	TRBJ2-1	CASSGSDTTQRYNEQFF	TGTGCCAGCAGCGGGTCAGACACGACCCAAAGATACAATGAGCAGTTCTTC
13	TRBV5-1	-	-	TRBJ1-2	CASGEQTNYGYTF	TGCGCCAGCGGGGAGCAGACAAACTATGGCTACACCTTC
19	TRBV6-1	-	-	TRBJ1-5	CASRPLGVSRGLDNQPQHF	TGTGCCAGCAGACCCCTCGGCGTGTCAAGGGGGTTGGACAATCAGCCCCAGCATTTT
14	TRBV20-1	few	TRBD2	TRBJ2-7	CSARRLAGVREQYF	TGCAGTGCTAGAAGACTAGCGGGAGTAAGGGAGCAGTACTTC
12	TRBV7-8	many	TRBD1	TRBJ1-2	CASSLTGDGYTF	TGTGCCAGCAGCTTAACAGGGGACGGCTACACCTTC
16	TRBV24-1	-	-	TRBJ2-3	CATSDHREGSTDTQYF	TGTGCCACCAGTGATCACAGGGAGGGGAGCACAGATACGCAGTATTTT
17	TRBV5-6	many	-	TRBJ2-6	CASSWGDRVSGANVLTF	TGTGCCAGCAGCTGGGGGGACAGAGTCTCTGGGGCCAACGTCCTGACTTTC
16	TRBV20-1	many	-	TRBJ2-7	CSARVPPGRVAYEQYF	TGCAGTGCTAGAGTCCCCCCCGGCAGGGTCGCCTACGAGCAGTACTTC
13	TRBV12-3/TRBV12-4	few	-	TRBJ1-1	CASSLEGFGEAFF	TGTGCCAGCAGTTTGGAGGGGTTTGGTGAAGCTTTCTTT
14	TRBV7-3	-	-	TRBJ2-5	CASSLGSEQETQYF	TGTGCCAGCAGCTTAGGGTCTGAACAAGAGACCCAGTACTTC
13	TRBV10-3	-	TRBD2	TRBJ2-1	CATGLAGDDEQFF	TGTGCCACCGGACTAGCGGGAGACGATGAGCAGTTCTTC
20	TRBV24-1	few	TRBD2	TRBJ2-1	CATSDPSGSSHPNSYNEQFF	TGTGCCACCAGTGACCCTAGCGGGAGCTCGCACCCTAACTCCTACAATGAGCAGTTCTTC
14	TRBV6-5	many	-	TRBJ2-1	CASSSNRRATEQFF	TGTGCCAGCAGTTCGAACAGGCGGGCTACTGAGCAGTTCTTC
16	TRBV15	-	TRBD1	TRBJ2-5	CATSMSGTGVQETQYF	TGTGCCACCAGCATGTCCGGGACAGGGGTCCAAGAGACCCAGTACTTC
16	TRBV7-9	few	TRBD2	TRBJ2-7	CASSPSTSGMGYEQYF	TGTGCCAGCAGCCCCTCGACTAGCGGGATGGGGTACGAGCAGTACTTC